This TCR beta chain comes out of a study of OX40 agonist ivuxolimab in advanced cancers. TCRdb's table, derived via immunoSEQ multiplex PCR, lists solely in-frame clones and lacks some. The table lists roughly 67,000 clones, around 90% of them singletons. Of note for this clone: What it recognizes is unknown.

The CDR3 has 14 amino acids. V trimming: 4 bases; J trimming: 5 bases; junction bases outside the gene matches: 7. CDR1 is SGHNT and CDR2 is YYREEE in the germline V gene (reference sequence). Findings of the study overall: Average numbers of expanded clones were greater in CD8+ T cells than in CD4+.

This clonotype was sampled from an adult with an advanced solid tumor such as melanoma, head and neck, liver or kidney cancer. The sample consisted of CD4+ or CD8+ T cells sorted from blood, taken in a trial of the OX40 agonist ivuxolimab. The V and J genes are TRBV5-4 and TRBJ2-5; 8 bases match TRBD1. CDR3 region: CASSPKTGAETQYF. The CDR3, as DNA: TGTGCCAGCAGCCCAAAGACAGGGGCCGAGACCCAGTACTTC.